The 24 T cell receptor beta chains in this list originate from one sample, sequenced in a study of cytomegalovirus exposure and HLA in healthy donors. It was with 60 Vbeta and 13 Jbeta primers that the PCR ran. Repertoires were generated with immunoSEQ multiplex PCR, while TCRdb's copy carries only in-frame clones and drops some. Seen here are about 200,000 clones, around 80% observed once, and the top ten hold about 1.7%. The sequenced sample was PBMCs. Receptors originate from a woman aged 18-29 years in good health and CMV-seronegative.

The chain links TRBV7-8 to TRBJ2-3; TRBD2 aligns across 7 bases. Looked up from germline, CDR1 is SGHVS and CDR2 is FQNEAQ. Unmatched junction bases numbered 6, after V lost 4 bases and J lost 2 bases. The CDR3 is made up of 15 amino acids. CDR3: CASSSRAGLTDTQYF. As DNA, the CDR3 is TGTGCCAGCAGCTCCCGAGCGGGACTCACAGATACGCAGTATTTT.

CDR3 amino acids: CASRLTGGTEAFF. CDR3 sequence (DNA): TGTGCCAGCAGGCTGACAGGGGGCACTGAAGCTTTCTTT. The gene calls are TRBV27 and TRBJ1-1; 9 bases line up with TRBD1. Germline trimming cut 6 bases from V and 4 bases from J; bases unmatched to any gene: 3. The CDR3 runs 13 residues. Per germline, CDR1 MNHEY and CDR2 SMNVEV (reference sequence).

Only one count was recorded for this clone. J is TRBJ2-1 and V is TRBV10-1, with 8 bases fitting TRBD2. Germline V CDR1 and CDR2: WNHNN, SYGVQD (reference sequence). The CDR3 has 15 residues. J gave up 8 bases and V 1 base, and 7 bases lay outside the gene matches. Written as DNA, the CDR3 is TGCGCCAGCAGTGAGTGGCGGGAGGTGGACGATGAGCAGTTCTTC. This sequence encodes CASSEWREVDDEQFF.

The CDR3 DNA reads TGTGCCAGCAGACGGACAGTTGTTAGCAATCAGCCCCAGCATTTT. This sequence encodes CASRRTVVSNQPQHF. The V and J genes are TRBV6-5 and TRBJ1-5, with a possible D match to TRBD1 (6 bases). This CDR3 spans 15 amino acids. Germline CDR1 reads MNHEY; CDR2 reads SVGAGI. Trimming cost V 6 bases and J 0 bases, with 12 bases left between them.

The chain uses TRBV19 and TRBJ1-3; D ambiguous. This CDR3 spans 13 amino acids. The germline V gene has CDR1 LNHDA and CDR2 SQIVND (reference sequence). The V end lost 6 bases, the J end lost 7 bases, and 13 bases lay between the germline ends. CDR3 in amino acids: CASRSAGANTIYF. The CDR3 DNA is TGTGCCAGTAGGTCCGCGGGAGCGAACACCATATATTTT.

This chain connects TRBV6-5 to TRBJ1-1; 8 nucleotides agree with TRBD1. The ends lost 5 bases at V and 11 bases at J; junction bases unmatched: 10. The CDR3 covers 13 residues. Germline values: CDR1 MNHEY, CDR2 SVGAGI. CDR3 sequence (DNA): TGTGCCAGCAGTCCCGGGACAGGCTTATTCGCTTTCTTT. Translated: CASSPGTGLFAFF.

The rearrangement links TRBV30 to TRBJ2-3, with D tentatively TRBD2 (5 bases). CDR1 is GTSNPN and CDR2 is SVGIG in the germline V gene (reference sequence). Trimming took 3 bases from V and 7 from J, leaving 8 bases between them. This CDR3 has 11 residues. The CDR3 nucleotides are TGTGCCTGGAGGGCTAGCTATACGCAGTATTTT. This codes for CAWRASYTQYF.

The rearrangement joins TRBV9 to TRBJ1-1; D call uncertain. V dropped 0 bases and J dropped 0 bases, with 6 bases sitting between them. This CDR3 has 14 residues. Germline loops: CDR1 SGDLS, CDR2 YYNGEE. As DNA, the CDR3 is TGTGCCAGCAGCGTAGGTGTTATGAACACTGAAGCTTTCTTT. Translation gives CASSVGVMNTEAFF.

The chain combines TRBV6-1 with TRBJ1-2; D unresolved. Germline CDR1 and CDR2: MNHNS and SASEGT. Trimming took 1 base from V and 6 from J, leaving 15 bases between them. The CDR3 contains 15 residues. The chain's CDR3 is CASSEGQIESDGYTF. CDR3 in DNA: TGTGCCAGCAGTGAAGGCCAGATCGAATCAGATGGCTACACCTTC.

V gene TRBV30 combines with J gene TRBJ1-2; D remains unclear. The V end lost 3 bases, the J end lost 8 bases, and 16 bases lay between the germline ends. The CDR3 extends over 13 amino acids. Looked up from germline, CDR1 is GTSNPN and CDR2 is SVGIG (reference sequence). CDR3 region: CAWSANTFGGYTF. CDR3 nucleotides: TGTGCCTGGAGCGCGAACACCTTCGGGGGCTACACCTTC.

The chain's CDR3 is CASPGLAGGTYNEQFF. As DNA, the CDR3 is TGTGCCAGCCCGGGGCTAGCGGGAGGCACCTACAATGAGCAGTTCTTC. This rearrangement joins TRBV7-9 to TRBJ2-1; 11 bases agree with TRBD2. Looked up from germline, CDR1 is SEHNR and CDR2 is FQNEAQ (reference sequence). The CDR3 runs 16 residues. V shed 8 bases, J shed 2 bases, and the junction held 8 bases outside the gene matches.

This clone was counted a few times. The DNA for the CDR3 is TGTGCCAGCAGCTTCGACAGGGCAAAAACTGAAGCTTTCTTT. This codes for CASSFDRAKTEAFF. The rearrangement joins TRBV7-2 to TRBJ1-1, with 7 bases identical to TRBD1. Germline CDR1 SGHTA, CDR2 FQGNSA. The trim removed 3 bases at V and 5 bases at J, leaving 6 bases unmatched. The CDR3 is 14 amino acids.

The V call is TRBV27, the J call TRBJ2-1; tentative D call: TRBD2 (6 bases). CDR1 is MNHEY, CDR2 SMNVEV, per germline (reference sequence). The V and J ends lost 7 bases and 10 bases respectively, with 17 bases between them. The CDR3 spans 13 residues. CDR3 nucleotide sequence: TGTGCCAGCACCCCTATCGGGGGATCCGAGCAGTTCTTC. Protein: CASTPIGGSEQFF.

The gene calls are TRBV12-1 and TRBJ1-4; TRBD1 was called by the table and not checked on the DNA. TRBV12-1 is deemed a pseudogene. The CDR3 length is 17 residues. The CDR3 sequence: CASSRTSCRGPNEKLFF. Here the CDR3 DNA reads TGTGCCAGCAGCCGCACATCATGCAGGGGGCCTAATGAAAAACTGTTTTTT.

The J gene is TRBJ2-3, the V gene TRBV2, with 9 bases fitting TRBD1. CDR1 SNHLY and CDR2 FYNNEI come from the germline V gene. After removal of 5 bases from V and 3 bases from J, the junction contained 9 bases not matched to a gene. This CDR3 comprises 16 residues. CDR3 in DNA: TGTGCCAGCAGTCGGGACAGGGTAGTTAGGACAGATACGCAGTATTTT. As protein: CASSRDRVVRTDTQYF. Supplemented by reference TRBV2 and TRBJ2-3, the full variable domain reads EPEVTQTPSHQVTQMGQEVILRCVPISNHLYFYWYRQILGQKVEFLVSFYNNEISEKSEIFDDQFSVERPDGSNFTLKIRSTKLEDSAMYFCASSRDRVVRTDTQYFGPGTRLTVL.

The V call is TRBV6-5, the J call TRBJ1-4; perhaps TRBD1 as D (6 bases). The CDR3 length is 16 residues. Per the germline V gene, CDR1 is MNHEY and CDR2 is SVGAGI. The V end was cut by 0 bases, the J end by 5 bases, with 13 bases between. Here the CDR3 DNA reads TGTGCCAGCAGTTACTCGGGACAACCCCCGAATGAAAAACTGTTTTTT. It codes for CASSYSGQPPNEKLFF.

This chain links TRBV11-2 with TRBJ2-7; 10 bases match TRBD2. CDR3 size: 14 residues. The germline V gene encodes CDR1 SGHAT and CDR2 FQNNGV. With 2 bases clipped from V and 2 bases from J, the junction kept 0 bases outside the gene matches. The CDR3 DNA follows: TGTGCCAGCAGCTTAACTAGCGGGACCTACGAGCAGTACTTC. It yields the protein CASSLTSGTYEQYF.

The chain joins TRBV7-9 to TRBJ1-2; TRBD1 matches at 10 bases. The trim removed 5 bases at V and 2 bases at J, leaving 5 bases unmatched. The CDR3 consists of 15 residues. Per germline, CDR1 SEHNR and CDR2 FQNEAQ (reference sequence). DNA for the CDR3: TGTGCCAGCAGCCCCGGGGGACAGGGGAACTATGGCTACACCTTC. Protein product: CASSPGGQGNYGYTF. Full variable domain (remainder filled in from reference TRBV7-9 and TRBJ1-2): DTGVSQNPRHKITKRGQNVTFRCDPISEHNRLYWYRQTLGQGPEFLTYFQNEAQLEKSRLLSDRFSAERPKGSFSTLEIQRTEQGDSAMYLCASSPGGQGNYGYTFGSGTRLTVV.

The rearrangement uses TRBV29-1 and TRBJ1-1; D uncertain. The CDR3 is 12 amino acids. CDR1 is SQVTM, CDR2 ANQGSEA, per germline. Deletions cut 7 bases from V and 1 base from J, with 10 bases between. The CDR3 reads CSAVRGNTEAFF. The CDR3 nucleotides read TGCAGCGCCGTACGCGGGAACACTGAAGCTTTCTTT.

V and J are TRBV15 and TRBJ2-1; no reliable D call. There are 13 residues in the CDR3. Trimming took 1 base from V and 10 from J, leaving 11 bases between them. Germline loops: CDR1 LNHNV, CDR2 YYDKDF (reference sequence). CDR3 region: CATSRGVAAEQFF. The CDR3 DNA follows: TGTGCCACCAGCAGAGGAGTGGCGGCAGAGCAGTTCTTC.

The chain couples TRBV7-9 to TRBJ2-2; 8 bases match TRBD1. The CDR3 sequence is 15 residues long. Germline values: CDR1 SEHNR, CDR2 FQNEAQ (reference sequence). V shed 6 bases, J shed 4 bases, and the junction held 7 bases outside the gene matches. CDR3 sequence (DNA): TGTGCCAGCAGTGCAGGGGGCTTGAGCACCGGGGAGCTGTTTTTT. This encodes CASSAGGLSTGELFF.

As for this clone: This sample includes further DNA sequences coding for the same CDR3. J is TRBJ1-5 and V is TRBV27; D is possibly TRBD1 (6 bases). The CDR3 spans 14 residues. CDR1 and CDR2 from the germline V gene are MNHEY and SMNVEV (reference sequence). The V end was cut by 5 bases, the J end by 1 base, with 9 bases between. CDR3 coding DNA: TGTGCCAGCAGTCTCAGGGGAAGCAATCAGCCCCAGCATTTT. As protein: CASSLRGSNQPQHF.

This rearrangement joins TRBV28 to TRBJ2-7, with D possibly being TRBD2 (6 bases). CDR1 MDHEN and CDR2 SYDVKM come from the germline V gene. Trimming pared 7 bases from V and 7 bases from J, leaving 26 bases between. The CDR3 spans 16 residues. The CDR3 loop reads CASNKRGTHPVGEQYF. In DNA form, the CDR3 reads TGTGCCAGCAACAAACGGGGGACTCACCCTGTGGGGGAGCAGTACTTC.

The CDR3 nucleotides read TGCGCCAGCAGTGAACTAGCGGGAAGCACAGATACGCAGTATTTT. Amino acids: CASSELAGSTDTQYF. The J gene is TRBJ2-3, the V gene TRBV10-1, with 10 bases aligning to TRBD2. The CDR3 extends over 15 amino acids. Germline CDR1 WNHNN, CDR2 SYGVQD (reference sequence). The junction had 0 bases not matched to a gene; V was cut back by 3 bases and J by 0 bases.